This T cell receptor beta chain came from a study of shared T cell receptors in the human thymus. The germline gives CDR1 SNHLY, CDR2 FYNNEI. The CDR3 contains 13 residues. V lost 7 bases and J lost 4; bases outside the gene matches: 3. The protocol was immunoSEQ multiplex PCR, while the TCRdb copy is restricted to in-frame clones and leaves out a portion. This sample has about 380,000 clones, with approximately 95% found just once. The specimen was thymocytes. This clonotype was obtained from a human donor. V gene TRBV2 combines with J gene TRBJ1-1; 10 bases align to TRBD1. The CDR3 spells CASIGTGVTEAFF. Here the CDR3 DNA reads TGTGCCAGCATCGGGACAGGGGTCACTGAAGCTTTCTTT.